Presented here are 3 T cell receptor beta chains from one specimen sequenced in a study of technical replicates of blood from a few donors (dated by TCRdb to about 2017). The library was obtained by the immunoSEQ multiplex PCR assay. Drawn from immuneACCESS, this table holds only the in-frame rearrangements with V and J called that TCRdb kept. Clones are partly lost; checked studies trace under half to an unresolved V gene and leave the rest unexplained. Here the sample has 65,000 to 90,000 clones; about 91% occur a single time. Jointly, the top ten make up around 0.3% of the sample. The source material was T cells isolated from PBMCs. The receptors come from a human donor in good health.

The rearrangement joins TRBV7-6 to TRBJ2-7; D might be TRBD2 (5 bases). This CDR3 contains 16 residues. Germline CDR1 reads SGHVS; CDR2 reads FNYEAQ. V was shortened by 4 bases and J by 4 bases, with 20 bases between the two germline ends. This CDR3 is CASSSHRPGPGYEQYF. The DNA for the CDR3 is TGTGCCAGCAGCTCCCATCGCCCGGGTCCGGGGTACGAGCAGTACTTC.

This rearrangement joins TRBV6-1 to TRBJ2-6, with D unresolved. CDR3 length: 15 residues. Germline assignment: CDR1 MNHNS and CDR2 SASEGT. Trimming stripped 2 bases from V and 1 base from J, with 6 bases between. DNA for the CDR3: TGTGCCAGCAGTGAATTACAGTCTGGGGCCAACGTCCTGACTTTC. Translated: CASSELQSGANVLTF.

J is TRBJ2-5 and V is TRBV5-8; 11 bases map to TRBD2. This CDR3 spans 15 amino acids. Losses at the gene ends were 4 bases for V and 5 bases for J; bases not matched to a gene: 7. CDR1 is SGHTS, CDR2 YDEGEE, per germline. The CDR3 is CASSQELAGDETQYF. In DNA, the CDR3 is TGTGCCAGCAGCCAAGAACTAGCGGGAGATGAGACCCAGTACTTC.